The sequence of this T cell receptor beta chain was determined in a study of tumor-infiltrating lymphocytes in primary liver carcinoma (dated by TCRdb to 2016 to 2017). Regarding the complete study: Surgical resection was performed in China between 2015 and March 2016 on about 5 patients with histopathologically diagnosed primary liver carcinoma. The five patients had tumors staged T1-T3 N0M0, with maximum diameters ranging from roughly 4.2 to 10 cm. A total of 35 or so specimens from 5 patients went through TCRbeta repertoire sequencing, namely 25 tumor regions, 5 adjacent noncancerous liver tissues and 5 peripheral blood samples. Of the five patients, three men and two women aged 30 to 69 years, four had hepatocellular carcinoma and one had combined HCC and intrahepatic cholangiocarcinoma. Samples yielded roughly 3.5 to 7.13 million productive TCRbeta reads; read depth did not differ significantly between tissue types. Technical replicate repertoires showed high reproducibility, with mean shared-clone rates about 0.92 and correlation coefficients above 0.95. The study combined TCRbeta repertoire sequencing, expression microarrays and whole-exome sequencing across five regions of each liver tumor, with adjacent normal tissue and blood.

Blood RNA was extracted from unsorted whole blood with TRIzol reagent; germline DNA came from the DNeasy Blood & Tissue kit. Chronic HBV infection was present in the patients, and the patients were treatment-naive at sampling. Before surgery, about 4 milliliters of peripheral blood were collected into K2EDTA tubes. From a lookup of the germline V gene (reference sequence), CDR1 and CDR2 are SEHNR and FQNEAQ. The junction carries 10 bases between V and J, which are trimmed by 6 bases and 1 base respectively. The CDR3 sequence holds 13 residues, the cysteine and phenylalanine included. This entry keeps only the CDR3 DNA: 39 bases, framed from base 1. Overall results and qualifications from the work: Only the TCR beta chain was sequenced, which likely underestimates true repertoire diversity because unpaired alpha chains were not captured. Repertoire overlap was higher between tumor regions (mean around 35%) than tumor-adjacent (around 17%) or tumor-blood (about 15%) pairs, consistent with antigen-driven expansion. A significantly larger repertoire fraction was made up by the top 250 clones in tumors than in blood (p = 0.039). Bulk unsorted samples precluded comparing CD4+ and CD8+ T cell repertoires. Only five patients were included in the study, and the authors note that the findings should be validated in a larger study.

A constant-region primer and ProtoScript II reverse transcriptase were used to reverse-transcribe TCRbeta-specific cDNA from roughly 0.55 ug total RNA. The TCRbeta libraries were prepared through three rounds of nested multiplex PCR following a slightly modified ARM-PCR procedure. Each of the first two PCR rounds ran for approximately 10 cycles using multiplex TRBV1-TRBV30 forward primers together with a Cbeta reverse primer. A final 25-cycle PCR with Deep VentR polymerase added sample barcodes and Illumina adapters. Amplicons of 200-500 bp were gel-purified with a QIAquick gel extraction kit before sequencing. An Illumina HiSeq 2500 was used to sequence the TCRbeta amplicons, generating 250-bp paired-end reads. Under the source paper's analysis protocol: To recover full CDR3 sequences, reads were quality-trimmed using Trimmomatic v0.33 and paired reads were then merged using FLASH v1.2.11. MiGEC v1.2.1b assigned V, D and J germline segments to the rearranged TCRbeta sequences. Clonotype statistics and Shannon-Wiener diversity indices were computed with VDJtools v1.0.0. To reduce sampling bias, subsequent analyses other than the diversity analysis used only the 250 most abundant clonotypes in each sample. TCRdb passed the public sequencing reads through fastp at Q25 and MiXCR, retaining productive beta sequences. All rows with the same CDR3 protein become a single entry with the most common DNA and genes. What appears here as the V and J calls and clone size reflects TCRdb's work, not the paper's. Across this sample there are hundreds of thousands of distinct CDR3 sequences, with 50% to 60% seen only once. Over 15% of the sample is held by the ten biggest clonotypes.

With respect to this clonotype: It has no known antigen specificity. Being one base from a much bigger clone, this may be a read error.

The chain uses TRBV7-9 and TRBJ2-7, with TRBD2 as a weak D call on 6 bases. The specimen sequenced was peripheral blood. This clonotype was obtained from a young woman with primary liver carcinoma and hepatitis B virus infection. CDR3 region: CASRGGLSYEQYF. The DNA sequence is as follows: TGTGCCAGCAGAGGCGGACTATCCTACGAGCAGTACTTC.